The rows below give T cell receptor beta chains drawn from one sample of a study of blood T cell repertoires in COVID-19. Only in-frame clones appear in the TCRdb table, and some are missing; sequencing was by immunoSEQ multiplex PCR. The sample lists approximately 290,000 clones, 84% occurring once. Sample: peripheral blood. These receptors were collected from a person between 65 and 79 years old with COVID-19, enrolled during active disease. CDR3s include the opening cysteine and the closing phenylalanine or tryptophan. Fields, in order: D gene, clone size, V gene, J gene, CDR3 protein, CDR3 DNA. D genes are given only for firm matches. The size of a clone is reported for some rows only, either as once, few or many, or as a class for expanded clones.

NA	NA	TRBV6-1	TRBJ1-3	CASSETIISGNTIYF	TGTGCCAGCAGTGAAACTATCATCTCTGGAAACACCATATATTTT
NA	NA	TRBV11-2	TRBJ2-5	CASSSGIRGETQYF	TGTGCCAGCAGCTCCGGCATCCGGGGGGAGACCCAGTACTTC
NA	NA	TRBV7-6	TRBJ2-2	CASSLDVQGGTGELFF	TGTGCCAGCAGCTTAGATGTCCAGGGAGGCACCGGGGAGCTGTTTTTT
TRBD1	NA	TRBV29-1	TRBJ2-1	CSAGQGYNEQFF	TGCAGCGCGGGACAGGGCTACAATGAGCAGTTCTTC
NA	NA	TRBV18	TRBJ1-2	CASSPDIKDYGYTF	TGTGCCAGCTCACCGGACATCAAGGACTATGGCTACACCTTC
TRBD2	NA	TRBV18	TRBJ2-7	CASSPPGLAGAPEQYF	TGTGCCAGCTCACCACCGGGACTAGCGGGAGCCCCCGAGCAGTACTTC
TRBD1	NA	TRBV6-1	TRBJ1-4	CASSEGLGQPNEKLFF	TGTGCCAGCAGTGAAGGATTGGGACAGCCTAATGAAAAACTGTTTTTT
NA	NA	TRBV20-1	TRBJ2-1	CSARIINEQFF	TGCAGTGCTAGAATCATTAATGAGCAGTTCTTC
TRBD1	NA	TRBV29-1	TRBJ2-2	CSVESWDRGQSGELFF	TGCAGCGTTGAATCTTGGGACAGGGGGCAATCCGGGGAGCTGTTTTTT
NA	NA	TRBV6-4	TRBJ1-2	CASSPAPAPGYGYTF	TGTGCCAGCAGTCCTGCCCCCGCCCCGGGGTATGGCTACACCTTC
TRBD1	NA	TRBV11-2	TRBJ2-7	CASSSFGTVREQYF	TGTGCCAGCAGCTCTTTCGGGACAGTGAGAGAGCAGTACTTC
NA	NA	TRBV28	TRBJ1-1	CASTGAPITGIITEAFF	TGTGCCAGTACGGGAGCCCCTATTACGGGTATTATCACTGAAGCTTTCTTT
TRBD1	NA	TRBV19	TRBJ1-1	CASSLGQLLYTEAFF	TGTGCCAGTAGTTTGGGACAGCTACTTTACACTGAAGCTTTCTTT
TRBD1	NA	TRBV6-5	TRBJ2-5	CASSYLRGNWETQYF	TGTGCCAGCAGTTACCTCAGGGGGAACTGGGAGACCCAGTACTTC
TRBD1	NA	TRBV18	TRBJ1-1	CASSPGTVTRENTEAFF	TGTGCCAGCTCACCCGGGACAGTTACACGGGAGAACACTGAAGCTTTCTTT
NA	NA	TRBV9	TRBJ1-6	CASSVAAGLNSPLHF	TGTGCCAGCAGCGTAGCTGCAGGGTTAAATTCACCCCTCCACTTT
NA	NA	TRBV24-1	TRBJ1-5	CATEGGGNQPQHF	TGTGCCACCGAAGGGGGAGGCAATCAGCCCCAGCATTTT
NA	NA	TRBV19	TRBJ1-6	CASSLLNSPLHF	TGTGCCAGTAGTCTCCTTAATTCACCCCTCCACTTT
NA	NA	TRBV2	TRBJ1-1	CASREKTVNTEAFF	TGTGCCAGCAGGGAAAAGACAGTGAACACTGAAGCTTTCTTT
NA	few	TRBV4-1	TRBJ2-3	CASSQAQGKVSTDTQYF	TGCGCCAGCAGCCAGGCCCAGGGGAAGGTCTCCACAGATACGCAGTATTTT
TRBD2	NA	TRBV4-1	TRBJ2-1	CASSLPTGRDNEQFF	TGCGCCAGCAGCCTTCCGACCGGGAGGGACAATGAGCAGTTCTTC
NA	NA	TRBV6-1	TRBJ2-7	CASSEGASYYEQYF	TGTGCCAGCAGTGAAGGAGCGTCGTACTACGAGCAGTACTTC
NA	NA	TRBV6-5	TRBJ2-3	CASNFQGTDTQYF	TGTGCCAGCAATTTTCAGGGCACAGATACGCAGTATTTT
TRBD2	NA	TRBV29-1	TRBJ2-5	CSSRGGEETQYF	TGCAGCTCACGGGGGGGCGAAGAGACCCAGTACTTC
NA	NA	TRBV19	TRBJ2-2	CASSNSPANTGELFF	TGTGCCAGTAGTAATTCCCCCGCGAACACCGGGGAGCTGTTTTTT
TRBD1	NA	TRBV27	TRBJ2-2	CASRTLQGAGTGELFF	TGTGCCAGCAGAACGCTCCAGGGGGCAGGCACCGGGGAGCTGTTTTTT
TRBD1	NA	TRBV6-5	TRBJ1-6	CASSLGTGNSPLHF	TGTGCCAGCAGCCTTGGGACAGGGAATTCACCCCTCCACTTT
NA	few	TRBV12-2	TRBJ2-7	CASRFCGGRRAEQYF	TGTGCAAGTCGCTTCTGTGGTGGGCGGAGGGCCGAGCAGTACTTC
TRBD2	NA	TRBV24-1	TRBJ2-3	CATSESKAGVSTDTQYF	TGTGCCACCAGTGAATCTAAAGCGGGAGTGAGCACAGATACGCAGTATTTT
NA	NA	TRBV5-4	TRBJ2-2	CASSPTRANTGELFF	TGTGCCAGCAGCCCGACCAGGGCCAACACCGGGGAGCTGTTTTTT
NA	NA	TRBV2	TRBJ1-4	CASSPWSKGGEKLFF	TGTGCCAGCAGTCCATGGTCCAAAGGCGGTGAAAAACTGTTTTTT
NA	NA	TRBV19	TRBJ1-1	CASSIEGERTEAFF	TGTGCCAGTAGTATTGAGGGGGAGAGGACTGAAGCTTTCTTT
TRBD1	NA	TRBV2	TRBJ1-2	CASRRGAGGGDGYTF	TGTGCCAGCAGGAGGGGGGCAGGGGGCGGTGATGGCTACACCTTC
NA	NA	TRBV19	TRBJ2-6	CASDTVSGANVLTF	TGTGCCAGCGATACAGTCTCTGGGGCCAACGTCCTGACTTTC
TRBD1	NA	TRBV28	TRBJ1-6	CASRQQGFSYNSPLHF	TGTGCCAGCAGACAACAGGGGTTCTCCTATAATTCACCCCTCCACTTT
NA	NA	TRBV28	TRBJ1-6	CASSFPGGNSPLHF	TGTGCCAGCAGTTTCCCGGGGGGTAATTCACCCCTCCACTTT
NA	NA	TRBV30	TRBJ1-1	CAWDRPNTEAFF	TGTGCCTGGGACAGGCCGAACACTGAAGCTTTCTTT
NA	NA	TRBV19	TRBJ2-3	CASSIEGHSATDTQYF	TGTGCCAGTAGTATAGAGGGGCACTCGGCGACAGATACGCAGTATTTT
TRBD2	NA	TRBV6-2/TRBV6-3	TRBJ2-2	CASSYSWEGGELFF	TGTGCCAGCAGTTACTCTTGGGAGGGCGGGGAGCTGTTTTTT
NA	once	TRBV18	TRBJ1-2	CASSPPAGHGYTF	TGTGCCAGCTCACCACCGGCAGGTCATGGCTACACCTTC
TRBD2	NA	TRBV9	TRBJ2-3	CASSVVSSGGDTQYF	TGTGCCAGCAGCGTAGTGTCTAGCGGAGGAGATACGCAGTATTTT